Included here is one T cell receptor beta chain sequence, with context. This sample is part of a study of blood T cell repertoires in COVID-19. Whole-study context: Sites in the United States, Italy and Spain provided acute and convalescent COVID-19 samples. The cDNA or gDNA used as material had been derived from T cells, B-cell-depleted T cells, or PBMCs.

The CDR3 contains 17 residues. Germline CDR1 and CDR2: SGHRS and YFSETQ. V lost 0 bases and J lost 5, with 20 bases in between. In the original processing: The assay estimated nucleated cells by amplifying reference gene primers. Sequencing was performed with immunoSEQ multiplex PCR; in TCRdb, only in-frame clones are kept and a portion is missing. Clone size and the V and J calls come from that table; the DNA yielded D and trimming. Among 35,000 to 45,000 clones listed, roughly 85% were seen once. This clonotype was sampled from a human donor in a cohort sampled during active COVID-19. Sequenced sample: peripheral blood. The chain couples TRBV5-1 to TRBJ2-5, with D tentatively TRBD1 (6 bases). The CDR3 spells CASSLVRGTNFEETQYF. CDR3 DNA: TGCGCCAGCAGCTTGGTTAGGGGGACGAACTTCGAGGAGACCCAGTACTTC.